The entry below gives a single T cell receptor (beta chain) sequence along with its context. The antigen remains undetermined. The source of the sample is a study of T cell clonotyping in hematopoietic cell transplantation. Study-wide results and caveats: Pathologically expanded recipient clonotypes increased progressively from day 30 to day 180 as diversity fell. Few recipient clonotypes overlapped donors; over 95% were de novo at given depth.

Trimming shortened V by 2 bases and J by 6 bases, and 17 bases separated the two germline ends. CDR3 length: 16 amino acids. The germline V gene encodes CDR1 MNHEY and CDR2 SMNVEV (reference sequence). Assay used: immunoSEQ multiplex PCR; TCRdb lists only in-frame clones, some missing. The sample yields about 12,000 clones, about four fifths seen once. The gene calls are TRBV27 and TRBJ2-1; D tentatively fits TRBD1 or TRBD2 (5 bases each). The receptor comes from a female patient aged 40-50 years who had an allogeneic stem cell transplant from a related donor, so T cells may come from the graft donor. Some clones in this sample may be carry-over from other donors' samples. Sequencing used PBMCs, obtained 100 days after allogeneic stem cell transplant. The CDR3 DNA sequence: TGTGCCAGCAGTTTAGGGACCATCCAGACGGGCAATGAGCAGTTCTTC. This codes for CASSLGTIQTGNEQFF.